The 19 T cell receptor beta chains in this list originate from one sample, sequenced in a study of blood T cell repertoires in COVID-19. This table comes from immunoSEQ multiplex PCR, and its TCRdb copy is limited to in-frame clones, with some not included. The table lists about 270,000 clones, roughly 86% of them singletons. The sequencing input was peripheral blood. Receptor source: an older woman who had recovered from COVID-19.

This clone was recorded once. CDR3 DNA sequence: TGTGCCAGCAGCTTTCAAGCAGGGGGAGGAGAGACCCAGTACTTC. This gives the protein CASSFQAGGGETQYF. The rearrangement links TRBV5-5 to TRBJ2-5; weak D call: TRBD1 (7 bases). The CDR3 sequence is 15 residues long. Germline V lookup: CDR1 SGHKS, CDR2 YYEKEE (reference sequence). V lost 2 bases and J 4 bases, leaving 15 bases between the germline ends. Complete variable domain (other parts from reference TRBV5-5 and TRBJ2-5): DAGVTQSPTHLIKTRGQQVTLRCSPISGHKSVSWYQQVLGQGPQFIFQYYEKEERGRGNFPDRFSARQFPNYSSELNVNALLLGDSALYLCASSFQAGGGETQYFGPGTRLLVL.

The V gene is TRBV3-1 (or the pseudogene TRBV3-2), the J gene TRBJ2-6, with D possibly matching TRBD1 (5 bases). This CDR3 is 16 amino acids long. Germline V gene sequence: CDR1 LGHDT, CDR2 YNNKEL (reference sequence). V was trimmed by 5 bases and J by 2 bases, leaving 13 bases between them. The CDR3 nucleotides are TGTGCCAGCAGCGACCAAACAGGAGCTGGGGCCAACGTCCTGACTTTC. Encoded protein: CASSDQTGAGANVLTF.

Note on this clone: Other DNA sequences of this sample code for an identical CDR3. The chain employs TRBV10-3 and TRBJ1-2, with a weak D call TRBD1 (5 bases). This CDR3 region has 13 residues. Germline V gives CDR1 ENHRY, CDR2 SYGVKD. The ends were cut back, 0 bases at V and 4 bases at J, with 6 bases in the middle. The CDR3 sequence is CAISESGGYGYTF. The CDR3 DNA reads TGTGCCATCAGTGAGTCCGGGGGCTATGGCTACACCTTC.

This clone was observed a few times. CDR3 in amino acids: CASSVQGSDNSPLHF. CDR3 nucleotide sequence: TGTGCCAGCAGCGTACAGGGGTCGGATAATTCACCCCTCCACTTT. The gene calls are TRBV7-3 and TRBJ1-6; 7 positions match TRBD1. Germline CDR1 SGHTA, CDR2 FQGTGA. V shed 5 bases and J 5 bases; nucleotides not matched to a gene: 6. The CDR3 is 15 residues long.

This clone appeared a single time. The chain links TRBV13 to TRBJ1-6; 7 positions agree with TRBD1. Germline CDR1 is PRHDT and CDR2 is FYEKMQ (reference sequence). With V trimmed by 7 bases and J by 9 bases, 6 bases remained unmatched. The CDR3 sequence is 13 residues long. The CDR3 reads CASTEGASSPLHF. The CDR3 DNA sequence: TGTGCCAGCACGGAGGGGGCGAGTTCACCCCTCCACTTT. Using reference TRBV13 and TRBJ1-6 for the parts outside the CDR3, the full variable domain is AAGVIQSPRHLIKEKRETATLKCYPIPRHDTVYWYQQGPGQDPQFLISFYEKMQSDKGSIPDRFSAQQFSDYHSELNMSSLELGDSALYFCASTEGASSPLHFGNGTRLTVT.

This rearrangement joins TRBV5-8 to TRBJ2-1; 11 positions match TRBD2. Trimming removed 0 bases from V and 4 bases from J; junction bases left unmatched: 9. This CDR3 has 18 amino acids. Germline CDR1 is SGHTS and CDR2 is YDEGEE. CDR3 in amino acids: CASSLEWLAGGKYNEQFF. Written as DNA, the CDR3 is TGTGCCAGCAGCTTGGAATGGCTAGCGGGGGGAAAATACAATGAGCAGTTCTTC.

The chain carries TRBV15 and TRBJ1-1, with D perhaps matching TRBD1 (5 bases). This CDR3 contains 17 residues. With 1 base removed from V and 0 bases from J, the gap between germline ends came to 15 bases. CDR1 and CDR2 from the germline V gene are LNHNV and YYDKDF (reference sequence). CDR3 in DNA: TGTGCCACCAGCAGAGGATTGGGGGGTTTACTGAACACTGAAGCTTTCTTT. Amino acid sequence: CATSRGLGGLLNTEAFF.

The V call is TRBV14, the J call TRBJ1-4; the match to TRBD1 covers 10 bases. V lost 4 bases, J lost 8 bases, and 13 bases stayed unmatched. This CDR3 region has 17 residues. Germline CDR1 and CDR2: SGHDN and FVKESK. Written as DNA, the CDR3 is TGTGCCAGCAGCCTACCAAGGTCTCCGGGACAGGGGGAAAAACTGTTTTTT. Amino acid sequence: CASSLPRSPGQGEKLFF.

The DNA for the CDR3 is TGTGCCATCAGGCCCCAGGGTTACGGCTACACCTTC. It yields the protein CAIRPQGYGYTF. The chain joins TRBV10-3 to TRBJ1-2; a weak D match, TRBD1 (5 bases). CDR1 is ENHRY and CDR2 is SYGVKD in the germline V gene. Deletions cut 6 bases from V and 8 bases from J, with 13 bases between. This CDR3 has 12 residues.

V gene TRBV6-1 combines with J gene TRBJ2-2; D possibly corresponds to TRBD1 (6 bases). V shed 2 bases and J shed 2 bases, with 9 bases lying between them. Germline CDR1 MNHNS, CDR2 SASEGT. The CDR3 covers 15 residues. The CDR3 region is CASSEMGANTGELFF. CDR3 bases: TGTGCCAGCAGTGAAATGGGGGCTAACACCGGGGAGCTGTTTTTT.

The chain is built from TRBV10-3 and TRBJ1-3, with 9 positions matching TRBD1. CDR3 length: 15 residues. V dropped 6 bases and J dropped 2; count of bases not matched to a gene: 5. The germline gives CDR1 ENHRY, CDR2 SYGVKD. The CDR3 region is CAIRGDRAAGNTIYF. The CDR3 nucleotides read TGTGCCATCAGGGGGGACAGGGCAGCTGGAAACACCATATATTTT.

This sequence joins TRBV6-5 and TRBJ2-5; TRBD1 matches 9 bases. V shed 5 bases, J shed 4 bases, and the junction held 8 bases outside the gene matches. Germline-derived CDR1 and CDR2 are MNHEY and SVGAGI. This CDR3 has 15 amino acids. The CDR3 nucleotides read TGTGCCAGCAGTCCCTACAGGGGGCAAGTAGAGACCCAGTACTTC. Encoded protein: CASSPYRGQVETQYF.

The chain employs TRBV5-1 and TRBJ1-3; 7 bases line up with TRBD1. Germline V gene lookup returns CDR1 SGHRS and CDR2 YFSETQ. V lost 3 bases, J lost 3 bases, and 9 bases stayed unmatched. The CDR3 loop spans 16 amino acids. CDR3 nucleotide sequence: TGCGCCAGCAGCTCGAACCGACAGGGTTATGGAAACACCATATATTTT. It yields the protein CASSSNRQGYGNTIYF.

The chain recombines TRBV5-1 with TRBJ2-7, with D possibly matching TRBD1 (5 bases). V was pared by 2 bases and J by 3 bases, with 6 bases between. This CDR3 region has 12 residues. In germline, CDR1 is SGHRS, CDR2 YFSETQ. The CDR3 is CASSFQGYEQYF. The CDR3 nucleotides are TGCGCCAGCAGCTTTCAGGGCTACGAGCAGTACTTC.

The chain combines TRBV28 with TRBJ2-1, with D tentatively TRBD2 (5 bases). Germline V CDR1 and CDR2: MDHEN, SYDVKM. This CDR3 has 14 residues. V was shortened by 2 bases and J by 5 bases, with 10 bases between the two germline ends. In nucleotides, the CDR3 is TGTGCCAGCAGTTTAACCCGACTAAACAATGAGCAGTTCTTC. This gives the protein CASSLTRLNNEQFF.

The chain carries TRBV6-6 and TRBJ2-5; 12 bases line up with TRBD2. V lost 5 bases and J lost 8; bases outside the gene matches: 15. Germline V gene lookup returns CDR1 MNHNY and CDR2 SVGAGI (reference sequence). The CDR3 runs to 17 residues. Written as DNA, the CDR3 is TGTGCCAGCAGTCCGTTGACTAGCGGGGGACTTGGGGCCACCCAGTACTTC. Its translation: CASSPLTSGGLGATQYF.

The chain is built from TRBV27 and TRBJ1-6; maybe TRBD1 (6 bases). The V end was cut by 7 bases, the J end by 10 bases, with 17 bases between. The V gene's germline CDR1 is MNHEY and CDR2 SMNVEV (reference sequence). The CDR3 length is 14 residues. The CDR3, as DNA: TGTGCCAGCAAACTTAGAACAGGGACGTCACCCCTCCACTTT. It yields the protein CASKLRTGTSPLHF.

This clone is a singleton in its sample. This chain connects TRBV4-2 to TRBJ1-4; a possible D gene is TRBD1 (5 bases). The CDR3 is 17 amino acids. In germline, CDR1 is LGHNA, CDR2 YNFKEQ. The V end lost 0 bases, the J end lost 1 base, and 12 bases lay between the germline ends. The CDR3: CASSQDGAGGTNEKLFF. In nucleotides, the CDR3 is TGTGCCAGCAGCCAAGATGGGGCAGGCGGAACTAATGAAAAACTGTTTTTT.

This chain connects TRBV7-3 to TRBJ2-5; D is uncertain. This CDR3 is 14 amino acids long. CDR1 SGHTA and CDR2 FQGTGA come from the germline V gene. Between the trimmed V and J ends, which lost 2 bases and 2 bases, there was a span of 9 bases. The CDR3 DNA is TGTGCCAGCAGCTTACGCCCCCAGCAAGAGACCCAGTACTTC. Amino acids: CASSLRPQQETQYF.